This section outlines one T cell receptor (beta chain) sequence together with its context. This entry is derived from a study of T cell responses to AZD1222 COVID-19 vaccine. Per germline, CDR1 SGHRS and CDR2 YFSETQ. The CDR3 extends over 13 amino acids. V was clipped by 3 bases and J by 8 bases; unmatched bases: 7. TCRdb's table, derived via immunoSEQ multiplex PCR, lists solely in-frame clones and lacks some. This sample carries about 100,000 clones, around 87% of them seen once, and the ten largest clones take 4% to 5%. The chain combines TRBV5-1 with TRBJ1-2, with TRBD1 matching 7 bases. The source was peripheral blood, collected on day 0 of MenACWY control vaccination. This receptor was taken from an adult in good health. This chain's CDR3 is CASSSGQADGYTF. DNA of the CDR3: TGCGCCAGCAGCTCCGGACAGGCGGACGGCTACACCTTC.